This T cell receptor beta chain was recorded in a study of read filtering for tumor transcriptome and immune sequencing. Study at large: After DNase treatment, RNA was made into whole-transcriptome libraries. Study-wide findings and caveats: The CD138-negative fraction was mixed bone marrow immune cells, not pure T cells.

Sampling of bone marrow took place during active disease in every patient. This library used around 400 ng RNA and molecular barcoded adaptors spanning alpha/delta and beta/gamma chains. TCRdb ran MiXCR on the reads and lists one entry per CDR3 protein. The sample shows about 46,000 distinct CDR3 sequences, less than 20% of them seen only once. This clonotype was detected only a few times. Its antigen is still unknown. CDR1 is MNHNS and CDR2 is SASEGT in the germline V gene. The length of the CDR3 is 15 residues. V was trimmed by 6 bases and J by 6 bases, leaving 18 bases between them. The gene calls are TRBV6-1 and TRBJ1-5, with D unresolved. Sequencing was carried out using a population of CD138-negative cells sorted from bone marrow. The source is a donor at least 40 years old with multiple myeloma. CDR3 coding DNA: TGTGCCAGCAGCCCCCAGCTTCGTCGGCCTCAGCCCCAGCATTTT. This translates into CASSPQLRRPQPQHF.